Shown below are 9 T cell receptor beta chains from a single sample sequenced in a study of cytomegalovirus exposure and HLA in healthy donors (dated by TCRdb to about 2017). The library came from the immunoSEQ multiplex PCR assay. A mixture of 60 forward primers for TCR Vbeta segments and 13 reverse primers for TCR Jbeta segments was used in the multiplex PCR. In TCRdb, the immuneACCESS table is reduced to in-frame sequences with V and J assigned. These tables do not hold every clone; where another copy was compared, an unresolved V gene accounts for under half, and the others remain unexplained. A total of some 140,000 clones appear in this sample, 65% to 85% of them only once. Roughly 1.5% of the sample rests with the top ten. The source material was PBMCs. Receptors originate from a woman younger than 30 in good health and CMV-seronegative.

The chain couples TRBV5-1 to TRBJ2-1; 7 nucleotides align to TRBD2. This CDR3 has 15 amino acids. Germline V lookup: CDR1 SGHRS, CDR2 YFSETQ. V was pared by 4 bases and J by 6 bases, with 10 bases of the junction left unmatched. CDR3 sequence: CASSPLLGEGNEQFF. CDR3 DNA: TGCGCCAGCAGCCCCCTATTGGGGGAGGGCAATGAGCAGTTCTTC.

The V call is TRBV6-5, the J call TRBJ2-1, with 9 bases lining up with TRBD1. This CDR3 is built from 14 residues. After removal of 8 bases from V and 2 bases from J, the junction contained 4 bases not matched to a gene. Germline V gives CDR1 MNHEY, CDR2 SVGAGI. CDR3 DNA: TGTGCCAGCGGCCGGGACAGGGCCTACAATGAGCAGTTCTTC. It yields the protein CASGRDRAYNEQFF.

The chain has TRBV4-2 and TRBJ1-4; perhaps TRBD1 as D (5 bases). The germline CDR1 and CDR2 sequences are LGHNA and YNFKEQ. The CDR3 has 16 amino acids. Deletions cut 0 bases from V and 8 bases from J, with 16 bases between. The CDR3 DNA reads as TGTGCCAGCAGCCAAGATCGCAGGGCTGGTTGGGAAAAACTGTTTTTT. It encodes CASSQDRRAGWEKLFF.

The chain is built from TRBV27 and TRBJ2-7; the D gene is possibly TRBD2 (7 bases). The V end was cut by 3 bases, the J end by 2 bases, with 20 bases between. The germline V gene encodes CDR1 MNHEY and CDR2 SMNVEV (reference sequence). The CDR3 is 17 amino acids. CDR3: CASSFWGGAGSPYEQYF. The CDR3 DNA reads as TGTGCCAGCAGTTTTTGGGGGGGGGCGGGAAGTCCCTACGAGCAGTACTTC.

The chain recombines TRBV6-6 with TRBJ2-7; 9 positions match TRBD2. The CDR3 loop spans 14 amino acids. Germline CDR1 MNHNY, CDR2 SVGAGI (reference sequence). With V trimmed by 6 bases and J by 1 base, 4 bases remained unmatched. The CDR3 region is CASSKREDSYEQYF. In DNA form, the CDR3 reads TGTGCCAGCAGCAAGCGGGAGGATTCCTACGAGCAGTACTTC.

This chain joins TRBV11-2 and TRBJ1-2; 8 nucleotides line up with TRBD1. This CDR3 is built from 16 residues. J gave up 4 bases and V 4 bases, and 11 bases lay outside the gene matches. The germline V gene has CDR1 SGHAT and CDR2 FQNNGV. CDR3 coding DNA: TGTGCCAGCAGCTCACGCCTACAGGGGGGCGGCTATGGCTACACCTTC. The encoded protein is CASSSRLQGGGYGYTF.

The gene calls are TRBV5-4 and TRBJ1-3, with TRBD1 as a possible D gene (6 bases). Germline CDR1 is SGHNT and CDR2 is YYREEE (reference sequence). There are 17 residues in the CDR3. Trimming took 3 bases from V and 3 from J, leaving 19 bases between them. The CDR3 region is CASSSSTGRSYGNTIYF. The CDR3 DNA reads as TGTGCCAGCAGCTCATCTACAGGGAGAAGTTATGGAAACACCATATATTTT.

The chain recombines TRBV7-9 with TRBJ2-1, with TRBD2 matching 8 bases. V was clipped by 5 bases and J by 6 bases; unmatched bases: 15. Germline CDR1 and CDR2: SEHNR and FQNEAQ (reference sequence). The CDR3 length is 17 residues. The CDR3 DNA follows: TGTGCCAGCAGCCCCCCCCTGCGGGAGGCGCCCTTCAATGAGCAGTTCTTC. It is translated as CASSPPLREAPFNEQFF.

This chain joins TRBV29-1 and TRBJ2-3, with a weak D call TRBD2 (5 bases). Trimming removed 7 bases at V and 2 bases at J, with 13 bases between. The CDR3 totals 13 residues. CDR1 and CDR2 from the germline V gene are SQVTM and ANQGSEA. CDR3 DNA sequence: TGCAGCGCCGTTGGCGGGTACACAGATACGCAGTATTTT. Translation gives CSAVGGYTDTQYF.